The next 11 T cell receptor beta chains were all read from a single sample in a study of Graves' ophthalmopathy and Graves' hyperthyroidism. Beta-chain TCR CDR3 regions were amplified from RNA transcripts. The library came from an HTBI-primed first-round RT-PCR and a second-round multiplex PCR. Via MiXCR, TCRdb re-called the multiplex PCR reads, giving one row per CDR3 protein. The data show some 370,000 distinct CDR3 sequences, about a sixth seen once. The sequencing sample was made of peripheral blood. These TCRs come from an adult woman with stable Graves' hyperthyroidism.

Ten or more counts support this clonotype. This chain links TRBV12-3 or TRBV12-4 with TRBJ2-5, with D unclear. V shed 5 bases and J shed 1 base, with 11 bases lying between them. CDR3 size: 14 residues. CDR3 sequence: CASSTTPRQETQYF. The DNA of the CDR3 is TGTGCCAGCAGTACCACCCCCCGCCAAGAGACCCAGTACTTC.

The V gene is TRBV28, the J gene TRBJ2-5; 9 nucleotides agree with TRBD2. CDR1 and CDR2 (germline): MDHEN, SYDVKM. The V and J ends lost 2 bases and 2 bases, in that order; junction bases with no gene match: 9. The CDR3 is 17 residues long. The CDR3 reads CASSLPPTSGFQETQYF. The CDR3 DNA is TGTGCCAGCAGTTTACCTCCCACTAGCGGGTTTCAAGAGACCCAGTACTTC.

The sample holds many counts of this clonotype. The chain links TRBV20-1 to TRBJ1-1; no firm D call. The ends were cut back, 1 base at V and 1 base at J, with 7 bases in the middle. Germline CDR1 and CDR2: DFQATT and SNEGSKA (reference sequence). This CDR3 comprises 13 residues. Here the CDR3 reads CSARVSGNTEAFF. The CDR3 DNA is TGCAGTGCTAGAGTATCTGGGAACACTGAAGCTTTCTTT.

This chain joins TRBV20-1 and TRBJ2-2; no firm D call. This CDR3 contains 15 residues. Between the trimmed V and J ends, which lost 0 bases and 1 base, there was a span of 9 bases. Germline V gene lookup returns CDR1 DFQATT and CDR2 SNEGSKA (reference sequence). In DNA, the CDR3 is TGCAGTGCTAGAGATCCGGGCGGGAACACCGGGGAGCTGTTTTTT. Its translation is CSARDPGGNTGELFF.

The sample holds many counts of this clonotype. This rearrangement joins TRBV29-1 to TRBJ2-5; D gene ambiguous. The CDR3 sequence is 13 residues long. V was clipped by 2 bases and J by 1 base, with 8 bases between them. The V gene's germline CDR1 is SQVTM and CDR2 ANQGSEA. In DNA, the CDR3 is TGCAGCGTTGAATTCGGCAGCCAAGAGACCCAGTACTTC. It specifies CSVEFGSQETQYF.

This clonotype came up many times. The rearrangement uses TRBV15 and TRBJ1-2, with D possibly matching TRBD1 (5 bases). Looked up from germline, CDR1 is LNHNV and CDR2 is YYDKDF (reference sequence). Deletions cut 3 bases from V and 4 bases from J, with 12 bases between. CDR3 length: 14 amino acids. This chain's CDR3 is CATSSGGTPYGYTF. CDR3 coding DNA: TGTGCCACCAGCAGTGGGGGGACTCCCTATGGCTACACCTTC. The full variable domain, its missing parts supplied by reference TRBV15 and TRBJ1-2, is DAMVIQNPRYQVTQFGKPVTLSCSQTLNHNVMYWYQQKSSQAPKLLFHYYDKDFNNEADTPDNFQSRRPNTSFCFLDIRSPGLGDTAMYLCATSSGGTPYGYTFGSGTRLTVV.

The CDR3 loop reads CASKPRQSNQPQHF. DNA of the CDR3: TGTGCCAGCAAACCCCGGCAGTCCAATCAGCCCCAGCATTTT. The genes are TRBV27 and TRBJ1-5, with D unresolved. The V end was cut by 7 bases, the J end by 3 bases, with 13 bases between. The CDR3 is 14 residues long. CDR1 and CDR2 from the germline V gene are MNHEY and SMNVEV (reference sequence).

This clonotype was seen repeatedly, ten times or more. V usage is TRBV19 and J usage is TRBJ1-2; 8 bases match TRBD1. CDR3 length equals 15 residues. Losses at the gene ends were 3 bases for V and 2 bases for J; bases not matched to a gene: 5. In germline, CDR1 is LNHDA, CDR2 SQIVND (reference sequence). The CDR3 region is CASSIETGGNYGYTF. DNA for the CDR3: TGTGCCAGTAGTATCGAAACAGGGGGGAACTATGGCTACACCTTC.

This clonotype was picked up many times. V is TRBV11-3 and J is TRBJ2-2; unclear D gene. The CDR3 has 14 residues. V lost 1 base and J lost 5, with 8 bases in between. The germline CDR1 and CDR2 sequences are SGHNT and YENEEA. For the CDR3, the DNA is TGTGCCAGCAGCTTAGGTGGGGATACCGGGGAGCTGTTTTTT. Protein product: CASSLGGDTGELFF.

This clonotype came up many times. This rearrangement joins TRBV27 to TRBJ2-5; D may be TRBD1 (5 bases). Per germline, CDR1 MNHEY and CDR2 SMNVEV (reference sequence). V lost 5 bases, J lost 0 bases, and 16 bases lay in between. The CDR3 is made up of 16 amino acids. As DNA, the CDR3 is TGTGCCAGCAGTCCAAACCAGCGACAGCACCAAGAGACCCAGTACTTC. Protein: CASSPNQRQHQETQYF.

This clonotype has a handful of counts. The CDR3: CASSLPQQGYGYTF. Here the CDR3 DNA reads TGTGCCAGCAGCTTGCCCCAACAGGGCTATGGCTACACCTTC. The rearrangement joins TRBV5-5 to TRBJ1-2, with D perhaps matching TRBD1 (6 bases). The germline V gene encodes CDR1 SGHKS and CDR2 YYEKEE (reference sequence). This CDR3 region has 14 residues. V was clipped by 1 base and J by 4 bases, with 11 bases between them. The full variable domain, with the rest looked up from reference TRBV5-5 and TRBJ1-2, is DAGVTQSPTHLIKTRGQQVTLRCSPISGHKSVSWYQQVLGQGPQFIFQYYEKEERGRGNFPDRFSARQFPNYSSELNVNALLLGDSALYLCASSLPQQGYGYTFGSGTRLTVV.